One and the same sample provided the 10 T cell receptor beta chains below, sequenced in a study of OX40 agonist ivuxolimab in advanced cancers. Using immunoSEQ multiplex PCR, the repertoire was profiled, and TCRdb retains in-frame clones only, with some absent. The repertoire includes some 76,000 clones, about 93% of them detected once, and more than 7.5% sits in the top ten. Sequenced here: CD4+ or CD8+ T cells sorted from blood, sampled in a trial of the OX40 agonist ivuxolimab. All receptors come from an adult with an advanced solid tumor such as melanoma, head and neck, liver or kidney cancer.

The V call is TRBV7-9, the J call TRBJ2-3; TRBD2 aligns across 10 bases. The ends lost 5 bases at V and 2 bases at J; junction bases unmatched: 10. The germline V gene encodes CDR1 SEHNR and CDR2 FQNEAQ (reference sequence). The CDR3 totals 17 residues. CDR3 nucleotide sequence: TGTGCCAGCAGCCGAGATCTAGCGGGGGACCCCACAGATACGCAGTATTTT. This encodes CASSRDLAGDPTDTQYF.

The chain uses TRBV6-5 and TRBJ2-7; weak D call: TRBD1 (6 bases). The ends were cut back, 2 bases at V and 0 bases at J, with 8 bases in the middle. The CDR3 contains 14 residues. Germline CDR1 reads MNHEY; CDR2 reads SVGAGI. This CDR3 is CASSYTDSSYEQYF. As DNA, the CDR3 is TGTGCCAGCAGTTACACGGACAGCTCCTACGAGCAGTACTTC.

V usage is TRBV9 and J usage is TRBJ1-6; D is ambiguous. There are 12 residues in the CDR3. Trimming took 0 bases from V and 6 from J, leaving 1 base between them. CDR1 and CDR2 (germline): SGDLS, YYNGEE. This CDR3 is CASSVGNSPLHF. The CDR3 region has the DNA TGTGCCAGCAGCGTAGGTAATTCACCCCTCCACTTT.

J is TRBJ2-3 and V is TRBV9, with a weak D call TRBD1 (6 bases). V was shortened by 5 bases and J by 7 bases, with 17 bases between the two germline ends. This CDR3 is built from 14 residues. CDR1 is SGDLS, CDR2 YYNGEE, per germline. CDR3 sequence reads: CASSPPDRIYTQYF. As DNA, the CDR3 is TGTGCCAGCAGTCCTCCTGACAGGATTTATACGCAGTATTTT.

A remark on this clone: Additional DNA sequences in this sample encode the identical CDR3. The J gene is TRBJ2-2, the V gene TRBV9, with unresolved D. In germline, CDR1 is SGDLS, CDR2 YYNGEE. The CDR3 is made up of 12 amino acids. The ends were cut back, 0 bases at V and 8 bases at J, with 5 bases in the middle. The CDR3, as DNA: TGTGCCAGCAGCGTAGGTTCTGGGGAGCTGTTTTTT. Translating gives CASSVGSGELFF.

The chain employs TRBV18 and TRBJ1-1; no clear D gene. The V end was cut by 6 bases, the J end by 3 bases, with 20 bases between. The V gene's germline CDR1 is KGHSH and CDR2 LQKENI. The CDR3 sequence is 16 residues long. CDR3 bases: TGTGCCAGCTCTCCCGGACCCCTTGTATATTACACTGAAGCTTTCTTT. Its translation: CASSPGPLVYYTEAFF.

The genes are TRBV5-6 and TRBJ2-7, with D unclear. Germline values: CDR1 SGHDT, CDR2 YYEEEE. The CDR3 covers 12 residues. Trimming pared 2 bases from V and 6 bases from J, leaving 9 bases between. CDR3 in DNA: TGTGCCAGCAGCTTAGGTAGTCTCGAGCAGTACTTC. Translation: CASSLGSLEQYF. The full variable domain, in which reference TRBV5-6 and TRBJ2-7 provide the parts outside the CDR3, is DAGVTQSPTHLIKTRGQQVTLRCSPKSGHDTVSWYQQALGQGPQFIFQYYEEEERQRGNFPDRFSGHQFPNYSSELNVNALLLGDSALYLCASSLGSLEQYFGPGTRLTVT.

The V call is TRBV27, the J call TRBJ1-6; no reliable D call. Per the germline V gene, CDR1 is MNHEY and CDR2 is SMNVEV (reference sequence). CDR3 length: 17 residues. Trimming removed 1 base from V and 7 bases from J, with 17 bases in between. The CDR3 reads CASSLYGPHLGNSPLHF. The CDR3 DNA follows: TGTGCCAGCAGTTTATATGGACCCCACTTAGGGAATTCACCCCTCCACTTT.

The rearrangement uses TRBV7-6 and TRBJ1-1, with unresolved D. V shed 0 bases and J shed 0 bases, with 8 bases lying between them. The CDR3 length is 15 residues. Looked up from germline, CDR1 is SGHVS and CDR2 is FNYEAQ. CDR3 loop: CASSLASNMNTEAFF. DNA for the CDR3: TGTGCCAGCAGCTTAGCTTCTAACATGAACACTGAAGCTTTCTTT. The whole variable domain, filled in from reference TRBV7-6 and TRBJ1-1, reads GAGVSQSPRYKVTKRGQDVALRCDPISGHVSLYWYRQALGQGPEFLTYFNYEAQQDKSGLPNDRFSAERPEGSISTLTIQRTEQRDSAMYRCASSLASNMNTEAFFGQGTRLTVV.

This chain's CDR3 is CACYRGSDYGYTF. CDR3 nucleotides: TGTGCCTGTTACAGAGGGTCGGACTATGGCTACACCTTC. The chain is built from TRBV30 and TRBJ1-2; D is unresolved. Germline loops: CDR1 GTSNPN, CDR2 SVGIG (reference sequence). This CDR3 has 13 amino acids. Trimming shortened V by 6 bases and J by 3 bases, and 14 bases separated the two germline ends.